A single sample gave rise to the 18 T cell receptor beta chains below, sequenced in a study of blood T cell repertoires in COVID-19. Only in-frame clones appear in the TCRdb table, and some are missing; sequencing was by immunoSEQ multiplex PCR. The repertoire consists of 400,000 to 550,000 clones, with approximately 90% occurring once and the leading ten covering 4% to 5.5%. Sequences were obtained from peripheral blood. These receptors were collected from a young woman with acute or convalescent COVID-19.

The chain has TRBV10-3 and TRBJ2-4, with D unclear. The V gene lost 0 bases and the J gene lost 6 bases, with 6 bases spanning the gap. The CDR3 runs 13 residues. Looked up from germline, CDR1 is ENHRY and CDR2 is SYGVKD. CDR3 DNA: TGTGCCATCAGTGAGTCGATCGGAAACATTCAGTACTTC. It yields the protein CAISESIGNIQYF.

The rearrangement links TRBV3-1 (or the pseudogene TRBV3-2) to TRBJ1-2, with 11 bases identical to TRBD1. Germline CDR1 is LGHDT and CDR2 is YNNKEL (reference sequence). J gave up 5 bases and V 4 bases, and 6 bases lay outside the gene matches. This CDR3 spans 15 amino acids. CDR3 bases: TGTGCCAGCAGCCTGGACAGGGGGCTGACGTATGGCTACACCTTC. Amino acids: CASSLDRGLTYGYTF.

The V gene is TRBV24-1, the J gene TRBJ1-1; TRBD1 matches 9 bases. V gave up 4 bases and J gave up 10 bases; unmatched junction bases: 6. Germline CDR1 reads KGHDR; CDR2 reads SFDVKD. There are 13 residues in the CDR3. CDR3 DNA sequence: TGTGCCACCAGTGACCCCCAGGACAGGGGAGCTTTCTTT. Protein sequence: CATSDPQDRGAFF.

Worth noting for this clone: This specimen includes other DNA sequences encoding the same CDR3. The chain recombines TRBV5-1 with TRBJ2-2, with D possibly being TRBD2 (6 bases). V lost 0 bases to trimming and J lost 5 bases, with 8 bases between them. Germline loops: CDR1 SGHRS, CDR2 YFSETQ. The CDR3 totals 14 residues. In DNA, the CDR3 is TGCGCCAGCAGCTTGGTCGGGGGAACCGGGGAGCTGTTTTTT. It specifies CASSLVGGTGELFF. Together with reference TRBV5-1 and TRBJ2-2, the CDR3 gives the full variable domain: KAGVTQTPRYLIKTRGQQVTLSCSPISGHRSVSWYQQTPGQGLQFLFEYFSETQRNKGNFPGRFSGRQFSNSRSEMNVSTLELGDSALYLCASSLVGGTGELFFGEGSRLTVL.

The rearrangement links TRBV28 to TRBJ2-3; 7 bases line up with TRBD2. This CDR3 has 14 residues. Trimming at V came to 2 bases and at J to 4 bases, leaving 3 bases not matched to a gene. Germline V gene sequence: CDR1 MDHEN, CDR2 SYDVKM. The CDR3 loop is CASSLRGGADTQYF. CDR3 in DNA: TGTGCCAGCAGTTTACGCGGGGGTGCAGATACGCAGTATTTT. The variable domain in full, completed from reference TRBV28 and TRBJ2-3, reads DVKVTQSSRYLVKRTGEKVFLECVQDMDHENMFWYRQDPGLGLRLIYFSYDVKMKEKGDIPEGYSVSREKKERFSLILESASTNQTSMYLCASSLRGGADTQYFGPGTRLTVL.

The gene calls are TRBV9 and TRBJ2-1, with 8 nucleotides matching TRBD2. This CDR3 has 17 amino acids. After removal of 7 bases from V and 9 bases from J, the junction contained 21 bases not matched to a gene. Per the germline V gene, CDR1 is SGDLS and CDR2 is YYNGEE. The chain's CDR3 is CASRRGGTGAGVGEQFF. The CDR3 bases are TGTGCCAGCCGTAGGGGGGGCACAGGAGCGGGGGTGGGTGAGCAGTTCTTC. The full variable domain, rest sourced from reference TRBV9 and TRBJ2-1, is DSGVTQTPKHLITATGQRVTLRCSPRSGDLSVYWYQQSLDQGLQFLIQYYNGEERAKGNILERFSAQQFPDLHSELNLSSLELGDSALYFCASRRGGTGAGVGEQFFGPGTRLTVL.

V is TRBV5-8 and J is TRBJ2-1, with TRBD2 matching 7 bases. This CDR3 spans 15 amino acids. From germline, CDR1 is SGHTS and CDR2 YDEGEE. V was pared by 0 bases and J by 6 bases, with 6 bases of the junction left unmatched. CDR3 protein: CASSLVLRGTNEQFF. The DNA for the CDR3 is TGTGCCAGCAGCTTGGTCCTGCGGGGGACCAATGAGCAGTTCTTC. Variable domain in full (rest from reference TRBV5-8 and TRBJ2-1): EAGVTQSPTHLIKTRGQQATLRCSPISGHTSVYWYQQALGLGLQFLLWYDEGEERNRGNFPPRFSGRQFPNYSSELNVNALELEDSALYLCASSLVLRGTNEQFFGPGTRLTVL.

This clone was seen only a few times. The chain links TRBV5-1 to TRBJ1-3, with D hard to call. This CDR3 is 14 amino acids long. Germline V lookup: CDR1 SGHRS, CDR2 YFSETQ. The germline V and J ends were trimmed by 4 bases and 2 bases, with 10 bases remaining between them. This CDR3 reads CASSQSGTGNTIYF. The CDR3 DNA follows: TGCGCCAGCAGCCAGTCGGGAACTGGAAACACCATATATTTT.

The gene calls are TRBV23-1 and TRBJ2-5; tentatively, D is TRBD2 (5 bases). TRBV23-1 is noted as an ORF with a role that remains uncertain. The CDR3 has 11 amino acids. This CDR3 is CAERALETQYF. The CDR3 DNA reads as TGCGCAGAGAGGGCGTTAGAGACCCAGTACTTC.

The rearrangement links TRBV6-4 to TRBJ2-7, with 8 bases matching TRBD2. This CDR3 is 20 amino acids long. Germline V gene lookup returns CDR1 MRHNA and CDR2 SNTAGT. Trimming took 5 bases from V and 5 from J; bases not matched to a gene: 26. CDR3 sequence: CASSKQRGGSVLINIHEQYF. The CDR3 region has the DNA TGTGCCAGCAGTAAACAACGGGGGGGCTCAGTTTTGATTAATATCCACGAGCAGTACTTC.

CDR3 in DNA: TGTGCCAGCAGCTTGTGGTTCAGGGGTCAGGAGACCCAGTACTTC. This translates into CASSLWFRGQETQYF. The rearrangement joins TRBV5-6 to TRBJ2-5, with a tentative D call TRBD1 (6 bases). CDR1 is SGHDT and CDR2 is YYEEEE in the germline V gene. This CDR3 has 15 residues. V was clipped by 1 base and J by 5 bases, with 15 bases between them.

J is TRBJ2-3 and V is TRBV2, with no clear D. CDR1 and CDR2 (germline): SNHLY, FYNNEI. V lost 3 bases and J 2 bases, leaving 12 bases between the germline ends. There are 15 residues in the CDR3. The CDR3, as DNA: TGTGCCAGCAGTGAGGGCAGCCTCTCCACAGATACGCAGTATTTT. Protein product: CASSEGSLSTDTQYF.

The rearrangement links TRBV28 to TRBJ1-3; D not certain. Germline CDR1 is MDHEN and CDR2 is SYDVKM. Trimming shortened V by 10 bases and J by 2 bases, and 15 bases separated the two germline ends. The CDR3 loop spans 14 amino acids. CDR3 residues: CATVLNPAGNTIYF. In nucleotides, the CDR3 is TGTGCCACCGTGCTAAACCCGGCTGGAAACACCATATATTTT.

V and J are TRBV30 and TRBJ2-7; possible D gene TRBD2, 5 bases. V was clipped by 0 bases and J by 7 bases, with 16 bases between them. The CDR3 consists of 14 residues. Germline CDR1 and CDR2: GTSNPN and SVGIG (reference sequence). The CDR3 DNA is TGTGCCTGGAGTGTAAGTTGGGGTTCGGGAGAGCAGTACTTC. It yields the protein CAWSVSWGSGEQYF.

The V and J genes are TRBV19 and TRBJ1-6; 7 nucleotides line up with TRBD1. There are 13 residues in the CDR3. The germline gives CDR1 LNHDA, CDR2 SQIVND (reference sequence). The junction had 5 bases not matched to a gene; V was cut back by 5 bases and J by 10 bases. As DNA, the CDR3 is TGTGCCAGTAGTGGCAACAGGGGATCACCCCTCCACTTT. Protein product: CASSGNRGSPLHF.

The gene calls are TRBV20-1 and TRBJ2-1, with D possibly matching TRBD2 (6 bases). The germline CDR1 and CDR2 sequences are DFQATT and SNEGSKA (reference sequence). Trimming took 3 bases from V and 0 from J, leaving 12 bases between them. The CDR3 has 15 amino acids. Here the CDR3 reads CSASRVTSSYNEQFF. The CDR3 DNA reads as TGCAGTGCTAGTCGGGTGACTAGCTCCTACAATGAGCAGTTCTTC.

The V and J genes are TRBV2 and TRBJ2-1; TRBD2 matches 10 bases. V dropped 4 bases and J dropped 4; count of bases not matched to a gene: 4. CDR1 and CDR2 from the germline V gene are SNHLY and FYNNEI. CDR3 length: 15 amino acids. CDR3 amino acids: CASSASGGRYNEQFF. The CDR3 DNA is TGTGCCAGCAGTGCTAGCGGGGGAAGATACAATGAGCAGTTCTTC.

In its sample, this clone was seen once. The rearrangement joins TRBV7-2 to TRBJ2-7, with 7 bases fitting TRBD2. The germline V gene encodes CDR1 SGHTA and CDR2 FQGNSA. J was trimmed by 0 bases and V by 5 bases; bases with no gene match: 7. This CDR3 region has 15 residues. CDR3 in amino acids: CASSVGGGSSYEQYF. The CDR3 DNA is TGTGCCAGCAGCGTTGGGGGAGGGAGCTCCTACGAGCAGTACTTC.